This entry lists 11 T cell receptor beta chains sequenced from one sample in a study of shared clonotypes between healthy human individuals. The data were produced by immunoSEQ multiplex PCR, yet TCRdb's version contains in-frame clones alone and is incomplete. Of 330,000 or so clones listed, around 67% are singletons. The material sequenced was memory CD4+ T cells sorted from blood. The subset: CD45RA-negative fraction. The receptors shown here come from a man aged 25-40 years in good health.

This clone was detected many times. DNA for the CDR3: TGTGCCAGCAGCTTAGAGGGGAGGGGAGAGCAGTTCTTC. It encodes CASSLEGRGEQFF. The V and J genes are TRBV7-9 and TRBJ2-1; 7 bases align to TRBD2. The CDR3 is 13 residues long. Germline V lookup: CDR1 SEHNR, CDR2 FQNEAQ (reference sequence). V shed 1 base and J 10 bases; nucleotides not matched to a gene: 4.

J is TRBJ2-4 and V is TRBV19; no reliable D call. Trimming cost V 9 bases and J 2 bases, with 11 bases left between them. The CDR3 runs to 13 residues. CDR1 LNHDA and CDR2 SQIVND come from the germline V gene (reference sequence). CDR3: CASSGVTKNIQYF. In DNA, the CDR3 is TGTGCCAGCTCTGGGGTAACCAAAAACATTCAGTACTTC. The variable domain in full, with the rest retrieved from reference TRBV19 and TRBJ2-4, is DGGITQSPKYLFRKEGQNVTLSCEQNLNHDAMYWYRQDPGQGLRLIYYSQIVNDFQKGDIAEGYSVSREKKESFPLTVTSAQKNPTAFYLCASSGVTKNIQYFGAGTRLSVL.

Here the CDR3 DNA reads TGTGCCAGCAGCAACCGGGACAGGGGCCCTGAAGCTTTCTTT. It translates to CASSNRDRGPEAFF. The chain combines TRBV5-6 with TRBJ1-1; TRBD1 agrees at 10 bases. V dropped 4 bases and J dropped 6; count of bases not matched to a gene: 6. CDR1 is SGHDT and CDR2 is YYEEEE in the germline V gene. This CDR3 is built from 14 residues.

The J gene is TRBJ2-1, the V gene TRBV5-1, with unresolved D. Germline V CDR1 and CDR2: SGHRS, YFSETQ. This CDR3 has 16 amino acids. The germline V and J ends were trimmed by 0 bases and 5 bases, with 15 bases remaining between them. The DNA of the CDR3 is TGCGCCAGCAGCTTGGATTCTCCCGGGCGGAACAATGAGCAGTTCTTC. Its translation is CASSLDSPGRNNEQFF. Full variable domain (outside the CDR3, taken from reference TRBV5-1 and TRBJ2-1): KAGVTQTPRYLIKTRGQQVTLSCSPISGHRSVSWYQQTPGQGLQFLFEYFSETQRNKGNFPGRFSGRQFSNSRSEMNVSTLELGDSALYLCASSLDSPGRNNEQFFGPGTRLTVL.

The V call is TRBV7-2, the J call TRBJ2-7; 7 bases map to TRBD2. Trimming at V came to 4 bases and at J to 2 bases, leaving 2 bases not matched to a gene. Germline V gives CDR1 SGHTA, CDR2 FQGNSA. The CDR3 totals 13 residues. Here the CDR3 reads CASSSGLPYEQYF. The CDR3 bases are TGTGCCAGCAGCTCGGGACTACCCTACGAGCAGTACTTC.

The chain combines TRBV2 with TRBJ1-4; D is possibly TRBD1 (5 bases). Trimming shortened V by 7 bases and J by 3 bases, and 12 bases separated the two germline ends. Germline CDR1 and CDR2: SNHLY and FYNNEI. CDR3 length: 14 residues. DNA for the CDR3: TGTGCCAGCAAAGGGGAGGTACCTAATGAAAAACTGTTTTTT. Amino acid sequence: CASKGEVPNEKLFF.

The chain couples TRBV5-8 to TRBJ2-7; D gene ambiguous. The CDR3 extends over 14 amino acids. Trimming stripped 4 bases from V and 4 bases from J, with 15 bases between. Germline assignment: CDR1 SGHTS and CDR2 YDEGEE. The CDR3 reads CASSQRLLGYEQYF. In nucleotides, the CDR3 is TGTGCCAGCAGCCAAAGACTTCTAGGGTACGAGCAGTACTTC.

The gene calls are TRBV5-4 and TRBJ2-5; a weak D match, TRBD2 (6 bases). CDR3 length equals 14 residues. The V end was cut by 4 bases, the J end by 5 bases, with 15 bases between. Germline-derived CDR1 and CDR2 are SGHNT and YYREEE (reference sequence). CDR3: CASSTGGVWETQYF. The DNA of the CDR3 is TGTGCCAGCAGCACAGGAGGGGTGTGGGAGACCCAGTACTTC.

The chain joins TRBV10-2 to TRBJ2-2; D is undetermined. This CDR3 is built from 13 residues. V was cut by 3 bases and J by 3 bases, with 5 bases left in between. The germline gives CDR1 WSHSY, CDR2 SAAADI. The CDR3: CASSERDTGELFF. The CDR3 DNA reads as TGCGCCAGCAGTGAACGGGACACCGGGGAGCTGTTTTTT.

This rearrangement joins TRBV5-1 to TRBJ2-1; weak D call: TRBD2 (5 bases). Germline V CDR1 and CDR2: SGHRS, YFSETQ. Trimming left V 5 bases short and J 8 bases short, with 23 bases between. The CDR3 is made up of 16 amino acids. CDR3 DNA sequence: TGCGCCAGCAGTTATCGGGATGCAACGCGGAACTATGAGCAGTTCTTC. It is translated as CASSYRDATRNYEQFF.

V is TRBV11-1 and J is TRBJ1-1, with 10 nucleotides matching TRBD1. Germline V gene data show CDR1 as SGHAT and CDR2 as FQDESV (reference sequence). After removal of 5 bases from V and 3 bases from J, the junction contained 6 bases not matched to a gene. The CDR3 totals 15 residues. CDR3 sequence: CASSPPTGGYTEAFF. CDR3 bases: TGTGCCAGCAGCCCTCCGACAGGGGGCTACACTGAAGCTTTCTTT.